This TCR beta chain was obtained from a study of Graves' ophthalmopathy and Graves' hyperthyroidism. Findings and caveats of the study: Separation of ophthalmopathy from stable hyperthyroidism was achieved by a 13-signature model, at roughly 88% sensitivity and approximately 81% specificity.

Hyperthyroidism patients, all newly diagnosed, had under 2 months' duration and ages of 18 to 65. Physicians reached a diagnosis by relying on clinical symptoms, serum thyroxine, TRAb, thyroid ultrasound and orbital computed tomography. The sequenced template was RNA, covering the TCR beta CDR3 region. Investigators did first-round RT-PCR with HTBI primers, then second-round multiplex PCR. MiXCR, applied by TCRdb to the multiplex PCR reads, yields one record per CDR3 protein. The repertoire includes 450,000 to 600,000 distinct CDR3 sequences, under 45% of them detected once, and around 4.6% sits in the top ten. On this clonotype itself: Its antigen is unidentified.

Trimming pared 5 bases from V and 0 bases from J, leaving 19 bases between. The CDR3 runs to 17 residues. The germline gives CDR1 SGHTA, CDR2 FQGNSA. The sequenced sample consisted of peripheral blood or thyroid tissue (not recorded which). The origin of this receptor is an adult man with Graves' hyperthyroidism. V usage is TRBV7-2 and J usage is TRBJ2-5; D might be TRBD2 (6 bases). CDR3 bases: TGTGCCAGCAGCCAAAAGGCGGGACTCCAGTACCAAGAGACCCAGTACTTC. This gives the protein CASSQKAGLQYQETQYF. The variable domain in full, with the rest retrieved from reference TRBV7-2 and TRBJ2-5, is GAGVSQSPSNKVTEKGKDVELRCDPISGHTALYWYRQSLGQGLEFLIYFQGNSAPDKSGLPSDRFSAERTGGSVSTLTIQRTQQEDSAVYLCASSQKAGLQYQETQYFGPGTRLLVL.